This T cell receptor (beta chain) is from a study of shared clonotypes between healthy human individuals. Profiled with immunoSEQ multiplex PCR; TCRdb holds only in-frame clones, not every one. Among about 1 million clones, 70% to 80% were seen once, and the ten largest hold over 1.3%. Sequenced sample: memory CD4+ T cells sorted from blood. Subset: CD45RA-negative fraction. This TCR came from a young man in good health.

DNA for the CDR3: TGCGCCAGCAGCCAGGGTCGGGGCGGGGGGGCTGTCAATGAGCAGTTCTTC. It encodes CASSQGRGGGAVNEQFF. The chain links TRBV4-1 to TRBJ2-1; 9 bases are shared with TRBD2. There are 17 residues in the CDR3. V dropped 3 bases and J dropped 6; count of bases not matched to a gene: 12. The V gene's germline CDR1 is MGHRA and CDR2 YSYEKL.